The present T cell receptor beta chain was sequenced within a study of blood T cell repertoires in COVID-19. The assay was immunoSEQ multiplex PCR, and TCRdb's table has in-frame clones only and misses some. The sample includes about 140,000 clones, roughly 80% of them seen just once. This clone was seen a handful of times. Trimming removed 4 bases from V and 0 bases from J, with 9 bases in between. Per the germline V gene, CDR1 is MGHDK and CDR2 is SYGVNS. The CDR3 totals 14 residues. This clonotype originated in a man aged 70 or older who had recovered from COVID-19. Sequencing was carried out using peripheral blood. The J gene is TRBJ2-5, the V gene TRBV25-1; D is undetermined. The chain's CDR3 is CASSAPDYQETQYF. The CDR3 bases are TGTGCCAGCAGTGCTCCAGACTACCAAGAGACCCAGTACTTC.